This TCR beta chain appears in the sequencing data of a study of blood T cell repertoires in COVID-19. TCRdb's copy holds only in-frame clones and misses some; the assay was immunoSEQ multiplex PCR. Here the sample spans some 490,000 clones, approximately 91% being singletons. Recovery meant two consecutive negative NP/OP PCR tests, professional clearance, or resolved symptoms. The sequencing sample was made of PBMCs or T cells enriched from blood (not recorded which). The TCR sequence derives from a woman in her fifties or sixties who had recovered from COVID-19.

The CDR3 here is CASSPQGFGTEAFF. In DNA, the CDR3 is TGCGCCAGCAGCCCCCAGGGATTTGGAACTGAAGCTTTCTTT. The V gene is TRBV5-1, the J gene TRBJ1-1, with D possibly matching TRBD1 (5 bases). CDR3 length equals 14 residues. Trimming took 4 bases from V and 5 from J, leaving 15 bases between them. The germline V gene encodes CDR1 SGHRS and CDR2 YFSETQ.